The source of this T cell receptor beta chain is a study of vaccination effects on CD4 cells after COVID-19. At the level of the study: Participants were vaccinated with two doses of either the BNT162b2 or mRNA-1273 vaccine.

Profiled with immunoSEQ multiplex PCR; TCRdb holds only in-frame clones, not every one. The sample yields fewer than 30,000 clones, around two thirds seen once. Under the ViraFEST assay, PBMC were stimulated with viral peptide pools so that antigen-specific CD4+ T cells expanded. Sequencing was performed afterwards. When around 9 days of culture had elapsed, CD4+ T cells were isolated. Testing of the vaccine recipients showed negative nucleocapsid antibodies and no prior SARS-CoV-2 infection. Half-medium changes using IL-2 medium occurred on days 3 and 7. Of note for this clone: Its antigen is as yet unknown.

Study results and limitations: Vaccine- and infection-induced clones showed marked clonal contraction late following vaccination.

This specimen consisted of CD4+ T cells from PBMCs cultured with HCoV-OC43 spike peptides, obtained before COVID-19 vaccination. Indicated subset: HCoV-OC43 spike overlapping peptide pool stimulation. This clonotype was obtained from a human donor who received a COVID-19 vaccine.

The CDR3 reads CASSRTSGGAGPNTGELFF. The DNA of the CDR3 is TGTGCCAGCAGTAGGACTAGCGGGGGGGCCGGTCCAAACACCGGGGAGCTGTTTTTT. The rearrangement uses TRBV11-2 and TRBJ2-2, with 15 bases identical to TRBD2. Germline V lookup: CDR1 SGHAT, CDR2 FQNNGV. This CDR3 comprises 19 residues. V lost 6 bases to trimming and J lost 2 bases; unmatched junction nucleotides: 10.